These 29 T cell receptor beta chains were sequenced from one sample in a study of PD-1 blockade in classical Hodgkin lymphoma. Clones were sequenced by immunoSEQ multiplex PCR, and TCRdb holds only the in-frame ones, with some missing. The sample lists approximately 20,000 clones, about four fifths occurring once. As for time point: newly diagnosed, previously untreated cHL patient sample. Magnetic negative selection of thawed PBMCs was the method by which CD4+ T cells were purified. The sample comprised CD4+ T cells from blood. All receptors derive from a human donor with classical Hodgkin lymphoma.

The chain links TRBV5-1 to TRBJ2-2; 7 bases agree with TRBD1. There are 18 residues in the CDR3. V shed 4 bases, J shed 3 bases, and the junction held 15 bases outside the gene matches. The germline V gene encodes CDR1 SGHRS and CDR2 YFSETQ. The CDR3 loop reads CASSRLQGGVEYTGELFF. The CDR3 coding sequence is TGCGCCAGCAGCCGGCTCCAAGGGGGCGTGGAGTACACCGGGGAGCTGTTTTTT. Filled out from reference TRBV5-1 and TRBJ2-2, the complete variable domain reads KAGVTQTPRYLIKTRGQQVTLSCSPISGHRSVSWYQQTPGQGLQFLFEYFSETQRNKGNFPGRFSGRQFSNSRSEMNVSTLELGDSALYLCASSRLQGGVEYTGELFFGEGSRLTVL.

The rearrangement links TRBV21-1 to TRBJ2-4. TRBV21-1 is a known pseudogene. The CDR3 runs 11 residues. The CDR3 DNA reads TGTGCCAGCAGCAAAGGGGGCACGGGGAATTTC. Translated: CASSKGGTGNF.

The chain links TRBV21-1 to TRBJ2-2; the D call TRBD1 from the table was never checked on the DNA. TRBV21-1 is an annotated pseudogene. The CDR3 is made up of 16 amino acids. The CDR3 DNA sequence: TGTGCCAGCAGCTCGACGAGCCGGGACAGGGATACGGGGCTGTTTTTT. Translating gives CASSSTSRDRDTGLFF.

The chain is built from TRBV11-3 and TRBJ2-2; 13 bases agree with TRBD2. The V segment lost 5 bases and the J segment 3 bases; nucleotides outside the gene matches: 6. CDR1 is SGHNT and CDR2 is YENEEA in the germline V gene. The CDR3 contains 17 residues. Written as DNA, the CDR3 is TGTGCCAGCAGCCTCCGAGGACTAGCGGGAGACACCGGGGAGCTGTTTTTT. This encodes CASSLRGLAGDTGELFF.

Only a few counts were recorded for this clone. The chain has TRBV27 and TRBJ2-2; TRBD1 agrees at 9 bases. Germline lookup yields CDR1 MNHEY and CDR2 SMNVEV (reference sequence). Germline trimming cut 6 bases from V and 0 bases from J; bases unmatched to any gene: 5. The CDR3 extends over 16 amino acids. CDR3 coding DNA: TGTGCCAGCAGGGAGTGGGACAGGGCGAACACCGGGGAGCTGTTTTTT. It codes for CASREWDRANTGELFF.

This chain connects TRBV2 to TRBJ2-3, with 13 positions matching TRBD2. The CDR3 length is 15 residues. CDR1 is SNHLY, CDR2 FYNNEI, per germline. V shed 7 bases, J shed 3 bases, and the junction held 4 bases outside the gene matches. CDR3 in amino acids: CASTRLAGGTDTQYF. The CDR3 nucleotides are TGTGCCAGCACCCGACTAGCGGGAGGAACAGATACGCAGTATTTT.

The J gene is TRBJ2-5, the V gene TRBV18; 10 nucleotides line up with TRBD2. CDR1 is KGHSH, CDR2 LQKENI, per germline. The CDR3 contains 16 residues. J lost 3 bases, V lost 5 bases, and 9 bases had no gene match. DNA of the CDR3: TGTGCCAGCTCAAACCTAGCGGGAGCGCGAAAAGAGACCCAGTACTTC. Translated, it gives CASSNLAGARKETQYF.

The CDR3, as DNA: TGTGCCAGCAGTGAATCGCAGAACACTGAAGCTTTCTTT. Protein: CASSESQNTEAFF. The rearrangement uses TRBV6-1 and TRBJ1-1, with unresolved D. This CDR3 comprises 13 residues. Trimming cost V 2 bases and J 1 base, with 5 bases left between them. The V gene's germline CDR1 is MNHNS and CDR2 SASEGT.

V gene TRBV9 combines with J gene TRBJ2-1; D remains ambiguous. With 1 base removed from V and 6 bases from J, the gap between germline ends came to 17 bases. This CDR3 is built from 16 residues. The germline CDR1 and CDR2 sequences are SGDLS and YYNGEE. In nucleotides, the CDR3 is TGTGCCAGCAGCGTAAACACCCCCGGTGGACGCAATGAGCAGTTCTTC. Residues: CASSVNTPGGRNEQFF.

The chain combines TRBV28 with TRBJ2-2; either TRBD1 or TRBD2 may fit D (5 bases each). The CDR3 has 14 amino acids. Germline V CDR1 and CDR2: MDHEN, SYDVKM. Deletions cut 10 bases from V and 7 bases from J, with 19 bases between. The DNA of the CDR3 is TGTGCCACCTCCCGGGACCCCAGGCACGGGGAGCTGTTTTTT. Protein: CATSRDPRHGELFF.

The DNA of the CDR3 is TGTGCCAGCAGTTTAGGCCAGGGGTGGGCCTACGAGCAGTACTTC. It yields the protein CASSLGQGWAYEQYF. The J gene is TRBJ2-7, the V gene TRBV28; tentative D call: TRBD1 (6 bases). This CDR3 has 15 amino acids. The ends were cut back, 2 bases at V and 2 bases at J, with 13 bases in the middle. The germline V gene has CDR1 MDHEN and CDR2 SYDVKM. The full variable domain, with the rest looked up from reference TRBV28 and TRBJ2-7, is DVKVTQSSRYLVKRTGEKVFLECVQDMDHENMFWYRQDPGLGLRLIYFSYDVKMKEKGDIPEGYSVSREKKERFSLILESASTNQTSMYLCASSLGQGWAYEQYFGPGTRLTVT.

This chain connects TRBV5-1 to TRBJ2-3; 9 bases agree with TRBD2. This CDR3 contains 15 residues. Germline-derived CDR1 and CDR2 are SGHRS and YFSETQ. V lost 6 bases, J lost 4 bases, and 9 bases stayed unmatched. This chain's CDR3 is CASNLAGGPSDTQYF. Written as DNA, the CDR3 is TGCGCCAGCAACCTGGCGGGAGGGCCCTCAGATACGCAGTATTTT.

The V call is TRBV5-1, the J call TRBJ2-7; D ambiguous. Trimming pared 2 bases from V and 4 bases from J, leaving 13 bases between. This CDR3 is built from 14 residues. CDR1 SGHRS and CDR2 YFSETQ come from the germline V gene. The CDR3 nucleotides read TGCGCCAGCAGCTTCTCAGCCTTAAGTTACGAGCAGTACTTC. Amino acids: CASSFSALSYEQYF.

V usage is TRBV5-1 and J usage is TRBJ2-7; maybe TRBD1 (6 bases). Looked up from germline, CDR1 is SGHRS and CDR2 is YFSETQ. The CDR3 sequence is 17 residues long. V lost 0 bases to trimming and J lost 0 bases, with 16 bases between them. The CDR3 reads CASSLAPPGTLSYEQYF. The CDR3 region has the DNA TGCGCCAGCAGCTTGGCACCCCCGGGGACACTCTCCTACGAGCAGTACTTC.

V gene TRBV9 combines with J gene TRBJ2-5, with D perhaps given as TRBD1 or TRBD2 (7 bases each). Germline lookup yields CDR1 SGDLS and CDR2 YYNGEE. The CDR3 is 17 residues long. Trimming took off 4 bases at V and 1 base at J, with 20 bases between the two ends. The CDR3: CASSPRTGLEIQETQYF. The CDR3 bases are TGTGCCAGCAGCCCACGGACAGGACTAGAGATCCAAGAGACCCAGTACTTC.

This chain joins TRBV12-5 and TRBJ1-1; no definite D call. The V gene lost 2 bases and the J gene lost 5 bases, with 15 bases spanning the gap. The germline V gene has CDR1 LGHNT and CDR2 FRNRAP. The CDR3 has 15 amino acids. In nucleotides, the CDR3 is TGTGCTAGTGGTTTGTGGTCGGCCCTGGGGACTGAAGCTTTCTTT. This sequence encodes CASGLWSALGTEAFF.

This rearrangement joins TRBV7-2 to TRBJ2-3, with TRBD2 identical over 14 bases. CDR1 SGHTA and CDR2 FQGNSA come from the germline V gene. V gave up 4 bases and J gave up 8 bases; unmatched junction bases: 8. CDR3 length equals 16 residues. CDR3 nucleotides: TGTGCCAGCAGCTCGGGACTAGCGGGAGCATTGGGTACGCAGTATTTT. It is translated as CASSSGLAGALGTQYF. Full variable domain (rest looked up from reference TRBV7-2 and TRBJ2-3): GAGVSQSPSNKVTEKGKDVELRCDPISGHTALYWYRQSLGQGLEFLIYFQGNSAPDKSGLPSDRFSAERTGGSVSTLTIQRTQQEDSAVYLCASSSGLAGALGTQYFGPGTRLTVL.

With regard to this clone: At one boundary the junction diverges from the germline segment, which might be a read error. The V call is TRBV19, the J call TRBJ1-5, with D maybe TRBD1 (6 bases). The CDR3 has 16 amino acids. Germline V lookup: CDR1 LNHDA, CDR2 SQIVND (reference sequence). Written as DNA, the CDR3 is TGTGCCAGTAGTCCCAACCTCCGACAGGTCAATCAGCCCCGGCATTTT. Translating it yields CASSPNLRQVNQPRHF.

This clone was seen more than once but under ten times. The chain uses TRBV4-1 and TRBJ1-2; possibly TRBD1 for D (6 bases). Germline values: CDR1 MGHRA, CDR2 YSYEKL. The CDR3 runs to 14 residues. Trimming took 2 bases from V and 8 from J, leaving 15 bases between them. CDR3: CASSQSTGTGGYTF. DNA of the CDR3: TGCGCCAGCAGCCAATCGACAGGTACTGGCGGCTACACCTTC.

The V gene is TRBV19, the J gene TRBJ1-5; 11 nucleotides align to TRBD1. This CDR3 spans 18 amino acids. The germline V gene has CDR1 LNHDA and CDR2 SQIVND (reference sequence). The V gene end was trimmed by 3 bases and the J gene end by 2 bases; junction bases not matched to a gene: 9. In nucleotides, the CDR3 is TGTGCCAGTAGTATTGGGGACAGGGGGGTATACGGCAATCAGCCCCAGCATTTT. Encoded protein: CASSIGDRGVYGNQPQHF. Full variable domain (outside the CDR3, taken from reference TRBV19 and TRBJ1-5): DGGITQSPKYLFRKEGQNVTLSCEQNLNHDAMYWYRQDPGQGLRLIYYSQIVNDFQKGDIAEGYSVSREKKESFPLTVTSAQKNPTAFYLCASSIGDRGVYGNQPQHFGDGTRLSIL.

J is TRBJ2-3 and V is TRBV11-2, with 9 bases matching TRBD1. With 5 bases clipped from V and 6 bases from J, the junction kept 6 bases outside the gene matches. CDR1 and CDR2 from the germline V gene are SGHAT and FQNNGV. CDR3 length: 14 residues. The CDR3 reads CASSTYRGLDTQYF. CDR3 in DNA: TGTGCCAGCAGCACCTACAGGGGGCTGGATACGCAGTATTTT.

V is TRBV28 and J is TRBJ2-7, with TRBD1 matching over 8 bases. This CDR3 is 13 amino acids long. Germline CDR1 is MDHEN and CDR2 is SYDVKM. Trimming removed 5 bases from V and 6 bases from J; junction bases left unmatched: 6. CDR3 sequence reads: CASSRQGTPEQYF. In DNA, the CDR3 is TGTGCCAGCAGTCGACAGGGGACCCCCGAGCAGTACTTC.

The chain has TRBV27 and TRBJ2-3; TRBD2 aligns across 9 bases. This CDR3 is 22 amino acids long. CDR1 MNHEY and CDR2 SMNVEV come from the germline V gene (reference sequence). The junction had 25 bases not matched to a gene; V was cut back by 6 bases and J by 0 bases. The CDR3 is CASSFGGQPPSGGRASTDTQYF. The CDR3 DNA follows: TGTGCCAGCAGCTTTGGGGGACAGCCACCTTCGGGCGGGAGGGCTAGCACAGATACGCAGTATTTT.

This rearrangement joins TRBV27 to TRBJ1-1; TRBD1 is a possible D gene (6 bases). V lost 4 bases to trimming and J lost 1 base, with 13 bases between them. This CDR3 region has 15 residues. Germline V lookup: CDR1 MNHEY, CDR2 SMNVEV (reference sequence). The CDR3 loop reads CASSSRGPPNTEAFF. The CDR3 DNA reads TGTGCCAGCAGTTCCAGGGGTCCACCGAACACTGAAGCTTTCTTT.

The V gene is TRBV11-2, the J gene TRBJ2-4, with D perhaps matching TRBD2 (7 bases). The V and J ends lost 3 bases and 1 base respectively, with 22 bases between them. Germline V lookup: CDR1 SGHAT, CDR2 FQNNGV. The CDR3 runs 19 residues. CDR3 bases: TGTGCCAGCAGCTTCCGGACAGTCGCAGCGGGGTCCGCCAAAAACATTCAGTACTTC. Protein product: CASSFRTVAAGSAKNIQYF. Using reference TRBV11-2 and TRBJ2-4 for the parts outside the CDR3, the full variable domain is EAGVAQSPRYKIIEKRQSVAFWCNPISGHATLYWYQQILGQGPKLLIQFQNNGVVDDSQLPKDRFSAERLKGVDSTLKIQPAKLEDSAVYLCASSFRTVAAGSAKNIQYFGAGTRLSVL.

The gene calls are TRBV29-1 and TRBJ2-3; D may be TRBD2 (6 bases). Germline V lookup: CDR1 SQVTM, CDR2 ANQGSEA. V was shortened by 4 bases and J by 1 base, with 18 bases between the two germline ends. This CDR3 comprises 16 residues. CDR3 coding DNA: TGCAGCGTTGGGGGTAGCGGCCTGGGAGGCACAGATACGCAGTATTTT. Its protein product is CSVGGSGLGGTDTQYF.

The genes are TRBV4-2 and TRBJ1-1; D is possibly TRBD1 (5 bases). Trimming took 2 bases from V and 1 from J, leaving 11 bases between them. This CDR3 contains 15 residues. Germline loops: CDR1 LGHNA, CDR2 YNFKEQ. The CDR3 DNA is TGTGCCAGCAGCCAATCCCACAGGAGGAACACTGAAGCTTTCTTT. Residues: CASSQSHRRNTEAFF.

The chain has TRBV28 and TRBJ1-1; TRBD1 matches at 9 bases. V lost 10 bases to trimming and J lost 2 bases; unmatched junction nucleotides: 11. The CDR3 spans 15 residues. The germline V gene encodes CDR1 MDHEN and CDR2 SYDVKM. The DNA for the CDR3 is TGTGCCACCCGACCCGGGACAGGGCCAAACACTGAAGCTTTCTTT. Amino acid sequence: CATRPGTGPNTEAFF.

This sequence joins TRBV10-2 and TRBJ2-7, with 7 positions matching TRBD2. The CDR3 extends over 19 amino acids. With 4 bases clipped from V and 7 bases from J, the junction kept 25 bases outside the gene matches. Germline V gives CDR1 WSHSY, CDR2 SAAADI. The CDR3 DNA reads as TGCGCCAGCAGTGGGTCCAGAGGGAGCGGGAATACCGGGGATCGGGAGCAGTACTTC. Amino acids: CASSGSRGSGNTGDREQYF.